These 5 T cell receptor beta chains were all obtained from the same sample, sequenced in a study of Tregs in tolerant kidney transplant recipients. Clones were read by immunoSEQ multiplex PCR, and TCRdb kept only the in-frame ones, dropping some. The ten top clones account for less than 2%, within a sample of some 30,000 clones. The nonmyeloablative bone marrow transplants came from related graft donors, with transient mixed chimerism. Sequenced material: CD4+ T cells from blood (PBMCs), taken 24 months after the transplant. The receptors were sampled from a human patient who received a combined kidney and bone marrow transplant. Some T cells could come from the graft donor.

Of note for this clone: The CDR3 extends 3 residues past the end of the read, so its final part is completed from the germline J gene. This sequence joins TRBV29-1 and TRBJ1-6; 8 bases map to TRBD1. There are 14 residues in the CDR3. Germline V lookup: CDR1 SQVTM, CDR2 ANQGSEA. With 7 bases clipped from V and 6 bases from J, the junction kept 8 bases outside the gene matches. CDR3 DNA, as far as it was read: TGCAGCGCTTCAACCGGACAGGGTAATTCACCC. Translation: CSASTGQGNSP. The entire CDR3 sequence reads CSASTGQGNSPLHF.

The CDR3 bases that were read are TGCGCCAGCAGACCGGCGGGGGGGAATACTGAA. Encoded protein: CASRPAGGNTE. The entire CDR3 sequence reads CASRPAGGNTEAFF. The genes are TRBV5-1 and TRBJ1-1; the D gene is possibly TRBD1 (5 bases). The sequenced fragment ends 3 residues before the CDR3 boundary, so the rest is inferred from the germline J gene. Trimming took off 5 bases at V and 5 bases at J, with 16 bases between the two ends. The germline gives CDR1 SGHRS, CDR2 YFSETQ. The CDR3 extends over 14 amino acids.

To note about this clone: Read data end 3 residues before the CDR3 end; the end is taken from the germline J gene. The chain carries TRBV12-3 or TRBV12-4 and TRBJ2-2; possible D gene TRBD2, 6 bases. CDR3 size: 15 residues. Trimming left V 2 bases short and J 0 bases short, with 7 bases between. CDR3 amino acids: CASSLSSANTGELFF. The CDR3 DNA, read in part, is TGTGCCAGCAGTTTATCTAGCGCGAACACCGGGGAG.

In regard to this clone: The CDR3 goes on 3 residues after the read ends, and that part is filled in from the germline J gene. The V call is TRBV29-1, the J call TRBJ2-7; unclear D gene. The germline V gene encodes CDR1 SQVTM and CDR2 ANQGSEA. The CDR3 spans 10 residues. Trimming shortened V by 0 bases and J by 5 bases, and 2 bases separated the two germline ends. CDR3 in amino acids: CSVEDNEQYF. CDR3 bases read: TGCAGCGTTGAAGATAACGAG.

On this clone itself: The read ends 3 residues before the CDR3 terminus; that terminus is restored from the germline J gene. The chain recombines TRBV19 with TRBJ2-7, with TRBD1 matching over 8 bases. The V gene's germline CDR1 is LNHDA and CDR2 SQIVND (reference sequence). The junction had 5 bases not matched to a gene; V was cut back by 1 base and J by 6 bases. The CDR3 has 14 amino acids. The CDR3 loop reads CASSIGRTGTEQYF. The part of the CDR3 DNA that was read is TGTGCCAGTAGTATAGGCAGGACAGGGACCGAG.